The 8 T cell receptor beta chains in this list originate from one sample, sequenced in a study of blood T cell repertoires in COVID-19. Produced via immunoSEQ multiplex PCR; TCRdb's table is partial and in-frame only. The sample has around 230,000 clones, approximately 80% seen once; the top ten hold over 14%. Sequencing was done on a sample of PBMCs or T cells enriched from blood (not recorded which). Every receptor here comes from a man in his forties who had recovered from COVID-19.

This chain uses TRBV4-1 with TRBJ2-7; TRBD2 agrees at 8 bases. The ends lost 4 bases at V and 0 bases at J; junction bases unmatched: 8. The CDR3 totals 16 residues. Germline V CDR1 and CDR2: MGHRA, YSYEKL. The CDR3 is CASSPLLAGLSYEQYF. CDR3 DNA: TGCGCCAGCAGCCCTCTTCTAGCGGGCCTCTCCTACGAGCAGTACTTC.

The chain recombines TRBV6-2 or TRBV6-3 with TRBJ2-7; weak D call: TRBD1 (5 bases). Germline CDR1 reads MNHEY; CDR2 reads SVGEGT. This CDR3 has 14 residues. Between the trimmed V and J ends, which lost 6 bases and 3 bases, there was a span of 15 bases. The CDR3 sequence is CASSRNTGSYEQYF. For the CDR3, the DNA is TGTGCCAGCAGCCGGAACACAGGAAGCTACGAGCAGTACTTC.

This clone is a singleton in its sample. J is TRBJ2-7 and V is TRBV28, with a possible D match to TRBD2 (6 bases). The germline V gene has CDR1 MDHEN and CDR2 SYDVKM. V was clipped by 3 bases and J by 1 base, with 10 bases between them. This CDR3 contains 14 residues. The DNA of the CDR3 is TGTGCCAGCAGTTTGCGGGGTCCTTCCTACGAGCAGTACTTC. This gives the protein CASSLRGPSYEQYF.

The CDR3 is CASSLGEGWTGINQPQHF. In DNA form, the CDR3 reads TGTGCCAGCAGTTTAGGGGAGGGTTGGACAGGGATAAATCAGCCCCAGCATTTT. The V call is TRBV28, the J call TRBJ1-5, with TRBD1 matching over 8 bases. The CDR3 runs 18 residues. V lost 2 bases to trimming and J lost 4 bases; unmatched junction nucleotides: 13. In germline, CDR1 is MDHEN, CDR2 SYDVKM.

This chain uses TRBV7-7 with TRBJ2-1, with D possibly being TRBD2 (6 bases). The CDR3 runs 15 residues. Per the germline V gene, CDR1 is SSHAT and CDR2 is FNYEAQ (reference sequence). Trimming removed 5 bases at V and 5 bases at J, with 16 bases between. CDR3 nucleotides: TGTGCCAGCAGCCCAGGTGGGGGGAACAACAATGAGCAGTTCTTC. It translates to CASSPGGGNNNEQFF.

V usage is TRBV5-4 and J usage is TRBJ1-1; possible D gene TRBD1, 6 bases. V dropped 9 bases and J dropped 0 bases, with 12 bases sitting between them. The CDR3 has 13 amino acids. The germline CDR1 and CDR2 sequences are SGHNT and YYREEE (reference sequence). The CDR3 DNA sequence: TGTGCCACTCAGGGGCAGGTGAACACTGAAGCTTTCTTT. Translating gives CATQGQVNTEAFF.

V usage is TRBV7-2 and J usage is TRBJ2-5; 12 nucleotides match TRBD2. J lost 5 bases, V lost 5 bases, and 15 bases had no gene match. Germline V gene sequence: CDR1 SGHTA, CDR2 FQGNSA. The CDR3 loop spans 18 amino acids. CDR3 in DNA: TGTGCCAGCAGCGGGGCTCGTCTAGCGGGAGGGCCGGGGGAGACCCAGTACTTC. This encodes CASSGARLAGGPGETQYF.

The CDR3 sequence: CASSRQGGKLFF. Written as DNA, the CDR3 is TGTGCCAGCAGCCGACAGGGGGGAAAACTGTTTTTT. The chain joins TRBV7-2 to TRBJ1-4; 9 nucleotides align to TRBD1. Looked up from germline, CDR1 is SGHTA and CDR2 is FQGNSA. CDR3 length equals 12 residues. With V trimmed by 5 bases and J by 10 bases, 2 bases remained unmatched.